The entry below describes one T cell receptor (beta chain). The antigen is unknown. The data were taken from a study of T-cell reconstitution after alpha-beta-depleted transplantation in children. A TCRbeta library incorporating unique molecular identifiers was prepared. In TCRdb, the PCR reads were re-called with MiXCR into one record per CDR3 protein. The repertoire has about a million distinct CDR3 sequences, roughly 31% of them found once; the top ten carry 25% to 35%. Regarding the study as a whole: Day-60 TCRbeta diversity that was high in some patients was derived from surviving recipient T cells and thymic progenitors. T-cell counts and diversity at one year post-transplant came mainly from newly produced T cells. Alpha-beta T cells about two months after transplant reportedly derived from several hundred expanded graft clones.

V was clipped by 4 bases and J by 4 bases, with 14 bases between them. Germline CDR1 reads SGDLS; CDR2 reads YYNGEE. This CDR3 is 14 amino acids long. The chain has TRBV9 and TRBJ2-5; D is uncertain. Sequenced here: PBMCs, mostly from graft donor cells, sampled 360 days after TCRalphabeta/CD19-depleted stem cell transplant. This receptor was identified in a boy under three years old who had a stem cell transplant for SCID, so the T cells may come from the graft donor. The CDR3 region has the DNA TGTGCCAGCAGCCCGTCCCTTTGGGGAGAGACCCAGTACTTC. Translating gives CASSPSLWGETQYF.